Presented here are 20 T cell receptor beta chains from one specimen sequenced in a study of control samples from healthy donors and cancer patients. Sequencing was performed with immunoSEQ multiplex PCR; in TCRdb, only in-frame clones are kept and a portion is missing. The data show about 120,000 clones, with about 92% seen just once and 1.5% to 2% held by the top ten. The sample taken for sequencing was PBMCs. These TCRs come from a man aged 50-59 years with head and neck cancer.

The chain links TRBV6-5 to TRBJ1-3; D is perhaps TRBD1 (6 bases). Trimming pared 7 bases from V and 2 bases from J, leaving 12 bases between. CDR1 and CDR2 (germline): MNHEY, SVGAGI. This CDR3 contains 14 residues. The CDR3 DNA reads TGTGCCAGCACCTGGGGGGGGCCTGGAAACACCATATATTTT. Protein: CASTWGGPGNTIYF.

The chain recombines TRBV2 with TRBJ2-1; no clear D. V was shortened by 5 bases and J by 7 bases, with 12 bases between the two germline ends. Germline V lookup: CDR1 SNHLY, CDR2 FYNNEI. CDR3 length: 13 amino acids. The CDR3 DNA follows: TGTGCCAGCAGTCCAAGGGCCGGGAATGAGCAGTTCTTC. Translated, it gives CASSPRAGNEQFF.

The V gene is TRBV7-2, the J gene TRBJ2-3; 7 nucleotides match TRBD2. The J segment lost 5 bases and the V segment lost 7 bases, leaving 6 bases of the junction unmatched. This CDR3 spans 13 amino acids. Germline CDR1 reads SGHTA; CDR2 reads FQGNSA. CDR3 nucleotide sequence: TGTGCCAGCAACCGGGGGGATCAAGATACGCAGTATTTT. Translation: CASNRGDQDTQYF. The variable domain in full, completed from reference TRBV7-2 and TRBJ2-3, reads GAGVSQSPSNKVTEKGKDVELRCDPISGHTALYWYRQSLGQGLEFLIYFQGNSAPDKSGLPSDRFSAERTGGSVSTLTIQRTQQEDSAVYLCASNRGDQDTQYFGPGTRLTVL.

The V and J genes are TRBV19 and TRBJ1-1; 7 bases match TRBD1. V gave up 9 bases and J gave up 4 bases; unmatched junction bases: 11. Germline loops: CDR1 LNHDA, CDR2 SQIVND (reference sequence). The CDR3 has 14 residues. CDR3 nucleotides: TGTGCCAGGCGAGGGGAGGGGGCGGGCACTGAAGCTTTCTTT. Translating gives CARRGEGAGTEAFF.

The chain recombines TRBV11-3 with TRBJ2-5; possible D gene TRBD1, 5 bases. Trimming stripped 1 base from V and 4 bases from J, with 7 bases between. Germline V CDR1 and CDR2: SGHNT, YENEEA. This CDR3 is built from 13 residues. CDR3 nucleotide sequence: TGTGCCAGCAGCTTAGTCACAGGAGAGACCCAGTACTTC. This sequence encodes CASSLVTGETQYF.

The chain uses TRBV6-5 and TRBJ1-2; 8 nucleotides match TRBD1. The germline gives CDR1 MNHEY, CDR2 SVGAGI. V shed 10 bases, J shed 2 bases, and the junction held 3 bases outside the gene matches. The CDR3 runs to 12 residues. The CDR3 region has the DNA TGTGCCACCAGGACAGGGAACTATGGCTACACCTTC. Protein sequence: CATRTGNYGYTF.

V usage is TRBV7-2 and J usage is TRBJ2-1, with TRBD2 as a possible D gene (7 bases). Deletions cut 4 bases from V and 3 bases from J, with 16 bases between. This CDR3 region has 16 residues. Germline CDR1 and CDR2: SGHTA and FQGNSA. The CDR3 loop is CASSWKGGAFYNEQFF. The DNA of the CDR3 is TGTGCCAGCAGCTGGAAGGGGGGGGCCTTCTACAATGAGCAGTTCTTC.

The V call is TRBV5-4, the J call TRBJ2-2; D remains ambiguous. The V and J ends lost 0 bases and 2 bases respectively, with 5 bases between them. CDR3 length: 14 amino acids. Germline lookup yields CDR1 SGHNT and CDR2 YYREEE (reference sequence). The CDR3 spells CASSLGVNTGELFF. As DNA, the CDR3 is TGTGCCAGCAGCTTGGGTGTTAACACCGGGGAGCTGTTTTTT.

This clone appeared a few times. The V and J genes are TRBV5-1 and TRBJ2-1, with 11 bases matching TRBD2. The trim removed 2 bases at V and 7 bases at J, leaving 14 bases unmatched. Germline loops: CDR1 SGHRS, CDR2 YFSETQ. The CDR3 runs 18 residues. CDR3 DNA: TGCGCCAGCAGCTTTGTATCCCAGGCTAGCGGGGGGATAAATGAGCAGTTCTTC. Translation gives CASSFVSQASGGINEQFF.

The CDR3 here is CATSEFGGTGTGVHGYTF. The DNA of the CDR3 is TGTGCCACCAGTGAATTTGGGGGGACCGGGACAGGGGTACATGGCTACACCTTC. The genes are TRBV24-1 and TRBJ1-2, with 10 nucleotides matching TRBD1. Germline values: CDR1 KGHDR, CDR2 SFDVKD. V lost 4 bases and J lost 6; bases outside the gene matches: 16. CDR3 length equals 18 residues.

The chain uses TRBV6-5 and TRBJ2-2, with D unresolved. The CDR3 is made up of 13 amino acids. The germline V gene encodes CDR1 MNHEY and CDR2 SVGAGI. The V gene lost 2 bases and the J gene lost 5 bases, with 6 bases spanning the gap. CDR3 sequence (DNA): TGTGCCAGCAGTTACGAGTTGACCGGGGAGCTGTTTTTT. Amino acid sequence: CASSYELTGELFF.

J is TRBJ2-2 and V is TRBV7-2, with D perhaps matching TRBD1 (5 bases). Germline loops: CDR1 SGHTA, CDR2 FQGNSA. The length of the CDR3 is 14 residues. Trimming left V 5 bases short and J 4 bases short, with 11 bases between. The CDR3 DNA is TGTGCCAGCAGCATCGAAGGGGCCACCGGGGAGCTGTTTTTT. The encoded protein is CASSIEGATGELFF.

This clone was seen a single time. The gene calls are TRBV5-4 and TRBJ1-1; D call uncertain. Germline loops: CDR1 SGHNT, CDR2 YYREEE (reference sequence). Trimming took off 4 bases at V and 4 bases at J, with 11 bases between the two ends. CDR3 length equals 13 residues. The CDR3 sequence is CASSRPGSTEAFF. DNA for the CDR3: TGTGCCAGCAGCCGACCGGGCAGCACTGAAGCTTTCTTT.

This chain joins TRBV7-9 and TRBJ1-2, with 7 bases identical to TRBD1. J gave up 4 bases and V 1 base, and 6 bases lay outside the gene matches. Germline-derived CDR1 and CDR2 are SEHNR and FQNEAQ (reference sequence). This CDR3 is 15 amino acids long. The DNA for the CDR3 is TGTGCCAGCAGCTTAGGCCAGGGGGGCTCCTATGGCTACACCTTC. Translation gives CASSLGQGGSYGYTF. Supplemented by reference TRBV7-9 and TRBJ1-2, the full variable domain reads DTGVSQNPRHKITKRGQNVTFRCDPISEHNRLYWYRQTLGQGPEFLTYFQNEAQLEKSRLLSDRFSAERPKGSFSTLEIQRTEQGDSAMYLCASSLGQGGSYGYTFGSGTRLTVV.

V usage is TRBV19 and J usage is TRBJ2-7, with TRBD1 matching 10 bases. Unmatched junction bases numbered 0, after V lost 4 bases and J lost 3 bases. Germline CDR1 is LNHDA and CDR2 is SQIVND (reference sequence). The CDR3 is 13 residues long. This CDR3 reads CASSRDRGYEQYF. DNA for the CDR3: TGTGCCAGTAGTAGGGACAGGGGCTACGAGCAGTACTTC.

The chain links TRBV3-1 (or the pseudogene TRBV3-2) to TRBJ2-3; a weak D match, TRBD2 (6 bases). The germline gives CDR1 LGHDT, CDR2 YNNKEL (reference sequence). V gave up 1 base and J gave up 6 bases, with 8 bases separating them. This CDR3 has 13 amino acids. The CDR3 DNA reads TGTGCCAGCAGCCAAGTTGGAGGGGATACGCAGTATTTT. This translates into CASSQVGGDTQYF.

The rearrangement uses TRBV7-9 and TRBJ2-5; D is ambiguous. The V end was cut by 2 bases, the J end by 5 bases, with 15 bases between. Germline V gene data show CDR1 as SEHNR and CDR2 as FQNEAQ (reference sequence). The CDR3 is 15 amino acids. CDR3 residues: CASSLTASKRETQYF. Here the CDR3 DNA reads TGTGCCAGCAGCTTAACGGCTAGTAAAAGGGAGACCCAGTACTTC.

This clone came up a few times. V and J are TRBV6-2 or TRBV6-3 and TRBJ2-7, with a possible D match to TRBD2 (6 bases). V lost 5 bases and J 7 bases, leaving 15 bases between the germline ends. CDR3 length: 13 residues. The germline gives CDR1 MNHEY, CDR2 SVGEGT. Written as DNA, the CDR3 is TGTGCCAGCAGTCGACTAGAACTGGGTGAGCAGTACTTC. Translation gives CASSRLELGEQYF.

The chain carries TRBV25-1 and TRBJ2-7, with D uncertain. CDR3 size: 11 residues. The V gene's germline CDR1 is MGHDK and CDR2 SYGVNS. Trimming stripped 5 bases from V and 4 bases from J, with 6 bases between. The CDR3 spells CASSQGYEQYF. DNA of the CDR3: TGTGCCAGCAGTCAAGGGTACGAGCAGTACTTC.

This CDR3 is CASSLLTGYNEQFF. The CDR3 DNA sequence: TGTGCCAGCAGCTTATTGACAGGGTACAATGAGCAGTTCTTC. This chain joins TRBV7-2 and TRBJ2-1, with 7 bases identical to TRBD1. V dropped 2 bases and J dropped 4; count of bases not matched to a gene: 2. CDR1 SGHTA and CDR2 FQGNSA come from the germline V gene. CDR3 length equals 14 residues.